This T cell receptor (beta chain) was identified during a study of blood T cells in healthy people across ages. Findings and caveats of the study: For the donors, CMV status was unknown and possibly confounded expanded clonotype changes. Underestimates were what the diversity estimates from one million T cells were considered to be. With age, beta diversity per million T cells declined roughly linearly, significantly by approximately 40.

A remark on this clonotype: What it recognizes is unknown.

The CDR3 length is 17 residues. A second PCR of 7 to 11 cycles used a sample-barcoded 5' primer and a J-beta primer mix. TCRdb re-called the 5' RACE reads through MiXCR, storing one row per CDR3 protein. The sample consists of some 1.5 million distinct CDR3 sequences, 28% of them appearing once. The chain recombines TRBV12-3 or TRBV12-4 with TRBJ2-4; 12 nucleotides align to TRBD2. The J call may be wrong; the DNA end is better matched by TRBJ2-5. Sequencing was carried out using blood. The receptor's source is a woman in her twenties or thirties in good health. In DNA form, the CDR3 reads TGTGCCAGCAGTCCGATGCTAGCGGGAGGGCCGGAGGAGACCCAGTACTTC. This gives the protein CASSPMLAGGPEETQYF.